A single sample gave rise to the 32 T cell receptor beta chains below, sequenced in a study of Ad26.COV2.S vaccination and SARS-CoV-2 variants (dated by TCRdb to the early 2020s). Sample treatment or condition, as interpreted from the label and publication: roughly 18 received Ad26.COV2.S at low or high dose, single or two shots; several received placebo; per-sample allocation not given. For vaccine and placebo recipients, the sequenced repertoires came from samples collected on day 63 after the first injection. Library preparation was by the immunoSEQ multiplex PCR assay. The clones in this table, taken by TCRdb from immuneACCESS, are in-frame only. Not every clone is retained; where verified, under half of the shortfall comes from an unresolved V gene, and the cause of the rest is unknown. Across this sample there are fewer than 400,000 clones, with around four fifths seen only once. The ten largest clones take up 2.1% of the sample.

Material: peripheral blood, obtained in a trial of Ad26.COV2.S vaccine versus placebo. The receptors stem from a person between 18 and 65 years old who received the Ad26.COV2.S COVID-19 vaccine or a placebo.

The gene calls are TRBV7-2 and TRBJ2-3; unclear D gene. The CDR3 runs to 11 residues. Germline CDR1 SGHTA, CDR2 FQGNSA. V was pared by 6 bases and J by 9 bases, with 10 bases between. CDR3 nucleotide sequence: TGTGCCAGCAGGGCGGACGTCACGCAGTATTTT. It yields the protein CASRADVTQYF.

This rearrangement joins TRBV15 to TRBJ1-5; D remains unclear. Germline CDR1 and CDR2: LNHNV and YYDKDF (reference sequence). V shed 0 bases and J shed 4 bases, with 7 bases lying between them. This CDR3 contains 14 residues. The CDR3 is CATSRDPANQPQHF. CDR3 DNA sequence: TGTGCCACCAGCAGAGACCCTGCGAATCAGCCCCAGCATTTT.

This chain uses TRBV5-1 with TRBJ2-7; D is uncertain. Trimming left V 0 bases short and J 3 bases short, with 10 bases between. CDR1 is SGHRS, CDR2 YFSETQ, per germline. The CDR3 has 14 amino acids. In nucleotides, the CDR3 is TGCGCCAGCAGCTTGGCCGTCAGGAGCTACGAGCAGTACTTC. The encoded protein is CASSLAVRSYEQYF.

The CDR3 bases are TGCGCCAGCAGTGATGGGGGGTACTCCTATAATTCACCCCTCCACTTT. This codes for CASSDGGYSYNSPLHF. The rearrangement uses TRBV10-2 and TRBJ1-6, with D perhaps matching TRBD1 (5 bases). The CDR3 sequence is 16 residues long. Trimming left V 3 bases short and J 0 bases short, with 9 bases between. CDR1 WSHSY and CDR2 SAAADI come from the germline V gene.

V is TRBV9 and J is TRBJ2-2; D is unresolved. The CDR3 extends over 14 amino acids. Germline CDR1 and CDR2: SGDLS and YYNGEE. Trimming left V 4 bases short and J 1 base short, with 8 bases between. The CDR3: CASSSPVNTGELFF. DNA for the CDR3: TGTGCCAGCAGCTCCCCAGTGAACACCGGGGAGCTGTTTTTT. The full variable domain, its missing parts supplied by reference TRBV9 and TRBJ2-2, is DSGVTQTPKHLITATGQRVTLRCSPRSGDLSVYWYQQSLDQGLQFLIQYYNGEERAKGNILERFSAQQFPDLHSELNLSSLELGDSALYFCASSSPVNTGELFFGEGSRLTVL.

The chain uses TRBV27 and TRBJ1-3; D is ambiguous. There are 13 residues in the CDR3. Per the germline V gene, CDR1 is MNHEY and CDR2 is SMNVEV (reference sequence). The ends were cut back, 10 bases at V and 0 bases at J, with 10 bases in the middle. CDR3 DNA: TGTGCCACACGGCCAGCCTCTGGAAACACCATATATTTT. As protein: CATRPASGNTIYF.

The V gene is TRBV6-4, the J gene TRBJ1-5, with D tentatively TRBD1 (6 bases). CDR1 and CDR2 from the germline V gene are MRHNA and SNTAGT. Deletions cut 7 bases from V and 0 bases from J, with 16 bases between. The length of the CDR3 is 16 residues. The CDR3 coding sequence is TGTGCCAGCAACCTAGATGGGGGCCCTAGCAATCAGCCCCAGCATTTT. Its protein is CASNLDGGPSNQPQHF.

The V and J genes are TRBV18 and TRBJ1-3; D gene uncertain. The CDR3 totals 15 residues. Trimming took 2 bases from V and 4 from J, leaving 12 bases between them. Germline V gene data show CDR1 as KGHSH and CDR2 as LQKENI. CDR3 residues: CASSPKWVLGNTIYF. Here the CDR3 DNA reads TGTGCCAGCTCACCAAAGTGGGTACTCGGAAACACCATATATTTT.

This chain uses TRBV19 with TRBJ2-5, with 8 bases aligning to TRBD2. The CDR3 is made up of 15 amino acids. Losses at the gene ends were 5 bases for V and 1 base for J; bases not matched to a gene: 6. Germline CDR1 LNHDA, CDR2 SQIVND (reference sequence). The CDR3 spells CASSPLAGSQETQYF. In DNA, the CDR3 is TGTGCCAGTAGTCCATTAGCGGGGTCCCAAGAGACCCAGTACTTC.

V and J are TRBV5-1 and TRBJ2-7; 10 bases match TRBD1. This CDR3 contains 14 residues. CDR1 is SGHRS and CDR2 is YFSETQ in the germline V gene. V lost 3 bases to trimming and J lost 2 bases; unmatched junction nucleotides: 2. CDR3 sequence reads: CASSYGQGAYEQYF. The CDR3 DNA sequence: TGCGCCAGCAGCTACGGACAGGGGGCCTACGAGCAGTACTTC.

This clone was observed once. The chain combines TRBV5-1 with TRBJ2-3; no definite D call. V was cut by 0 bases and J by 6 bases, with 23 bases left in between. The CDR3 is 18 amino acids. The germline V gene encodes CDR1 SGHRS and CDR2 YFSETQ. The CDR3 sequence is CASSLVPLQSNQGDTQYF. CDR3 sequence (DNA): TGCGCCAGCAGCTTGGTCCCGCTACAGTCAAATCAAGGGGATACGCAGTATTTT.

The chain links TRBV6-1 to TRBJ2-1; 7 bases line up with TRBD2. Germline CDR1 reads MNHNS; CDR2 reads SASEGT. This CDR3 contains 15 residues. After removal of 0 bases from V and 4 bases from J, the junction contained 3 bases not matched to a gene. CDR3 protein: CASSEAWGGYNEQFF. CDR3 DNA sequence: TGTGCCAGCAGTGAAGCGTGGGGGGGGTACAATGAGCAGTTCTTC.

Here the CDR3 DNA reads TGCGCCAGCAGCTTACGGACGGGTCTCCAAGAGACCCAGTACTTC. Its protein product is CASSLRTGLQETQYF. V and J are TRBV4-1 and TRBJ2-5, with D uncertain. CDR3 length: 15 residues. The V gene lost 5 bases and the J gene lost 1 base, with 14 bases spanning the gap. In germline, CDR1 is MGHRA, CDR2 YSYEKL.

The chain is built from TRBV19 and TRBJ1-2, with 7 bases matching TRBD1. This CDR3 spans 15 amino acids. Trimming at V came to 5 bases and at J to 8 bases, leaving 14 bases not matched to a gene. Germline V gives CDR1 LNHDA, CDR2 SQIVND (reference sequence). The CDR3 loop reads CASSSQQGRYQGYTF. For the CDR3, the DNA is TGTGCCAGTAGTTCACAACAGGGGCGCTACCAAGGCTACACCTTC.

CDR3 nucleotide sequence: TGTGCCAGCAGGGACCCGGGCCATGAGCAGTTCTTC. It encodes CASRDPGHEQFF. The V call is TRBV3-1 (or the pseudogene TRBV3-2), the J call TRBJ2-1; D not certain. V shed 6 bases and J shed 8 bases, with 11 bases lying between them. Germline CDR1 and CDR2: LGHDT and YNNKEL (reference sequence). The CDR3 is 12 amino acids.

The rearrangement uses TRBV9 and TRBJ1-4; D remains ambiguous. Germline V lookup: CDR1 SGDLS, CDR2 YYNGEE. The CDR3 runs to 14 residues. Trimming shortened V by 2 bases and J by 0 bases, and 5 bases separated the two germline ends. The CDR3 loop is CASSVLSTNEKLFF. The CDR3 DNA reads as TGTGCCAGCAGCGTTTTATCAACTAATGAAAAACTGTTTTTT.

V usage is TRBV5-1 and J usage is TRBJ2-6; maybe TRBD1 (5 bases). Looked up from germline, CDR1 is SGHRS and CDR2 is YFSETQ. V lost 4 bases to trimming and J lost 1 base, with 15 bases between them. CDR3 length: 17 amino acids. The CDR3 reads CASSDPTQESGANVLTF. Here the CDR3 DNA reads TGCGCCAGCAGCGACCCAACACAGGAATCTGGGGCCAACGTCCTGACTTTC.

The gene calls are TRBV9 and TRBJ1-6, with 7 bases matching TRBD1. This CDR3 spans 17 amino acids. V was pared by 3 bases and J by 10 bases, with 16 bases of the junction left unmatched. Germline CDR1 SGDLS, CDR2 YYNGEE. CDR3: CASSGGGGRRGSSPLHF. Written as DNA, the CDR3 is TGTGCCAGCAGCGGGGGAGGGGGCAGGCGGGGAAGCTCACCCCTCCACTTT.

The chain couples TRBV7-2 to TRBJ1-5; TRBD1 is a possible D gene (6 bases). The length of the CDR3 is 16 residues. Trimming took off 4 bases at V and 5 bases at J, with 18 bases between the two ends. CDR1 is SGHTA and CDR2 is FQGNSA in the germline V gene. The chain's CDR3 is CASSYHHTGTYQPQHF. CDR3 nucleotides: TGTGCCAGCAGCTACCACCATACAGGGACCTATCAGCCCCAGCATTTT.

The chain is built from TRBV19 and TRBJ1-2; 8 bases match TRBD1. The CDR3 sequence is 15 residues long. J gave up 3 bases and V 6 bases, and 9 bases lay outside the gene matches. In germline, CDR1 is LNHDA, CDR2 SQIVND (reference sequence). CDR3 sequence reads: CASRTGDLQDYGYTF. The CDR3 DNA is TGTGCCAGTAGGACAGGGGATTTGCAGGACTATGGCTACACCTTC. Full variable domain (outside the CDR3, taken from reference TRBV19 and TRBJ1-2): DGGITQSPKYLFRKEGQNVTLSCEQNLNHDAMYWYRQDPGQGLRLIYYSQIVNDFQKGDIAEGYSVSREKKESFPLTVTSAQKNPTAFYLCASRTGDLQDYGYTFGSGTRLTVV.

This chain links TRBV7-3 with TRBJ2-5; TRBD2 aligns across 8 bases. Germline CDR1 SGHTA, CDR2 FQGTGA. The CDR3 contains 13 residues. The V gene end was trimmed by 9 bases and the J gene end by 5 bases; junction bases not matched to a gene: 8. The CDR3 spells CASTGGPLETQYF. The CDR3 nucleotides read TGTGCCAGTACGGGGGGGCCTCTGGAGACCCAGTACTTC. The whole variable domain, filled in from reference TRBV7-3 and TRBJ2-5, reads GAGVSQTPSNKVTEKGKYVELRCDPISGHTALYWYRQSLGQGPEFLIYFQGTGAADDSGLPNDRFFAVRPEGSVSTLKIQRTERGDSAVYLCASTGGPLETQYFGPGTRLLVL.

The CDR3 nucleotides are TGTGCCAGCAGCCAAGATAATTTCGGGGGTAAGATGAACACTGAAGCTTTCTTT. Translation: CASSQDNFGGKMNTEAFF. The rearrangement joins TRBV3-1 (or the pseudogene TRBV3-2) to TRBJ1-1; perhaps TRBD1 as D (5 bases). Germline CDR1 is LGHDT and CDR2 is YNNKEL (reference sequence). The V end was cut by 0 bases, the J end by 0 bases, with 17 bases between. There are 18 residues in the CDR3.

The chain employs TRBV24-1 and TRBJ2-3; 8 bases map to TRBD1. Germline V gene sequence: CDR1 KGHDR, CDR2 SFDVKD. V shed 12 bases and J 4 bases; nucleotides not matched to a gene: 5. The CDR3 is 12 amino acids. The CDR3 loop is CAPAGGADTQYF. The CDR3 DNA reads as TGTGCCCCCGCAGGGGGCGCAGATACGCAGTATTTT.

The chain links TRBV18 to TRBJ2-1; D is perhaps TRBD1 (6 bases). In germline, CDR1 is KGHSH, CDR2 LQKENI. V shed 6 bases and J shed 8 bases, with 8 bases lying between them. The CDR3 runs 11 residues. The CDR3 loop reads CASSPGDEQFF. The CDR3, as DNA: TGTGCCAGCTCCCCAGGGGATGAGCAGTTCTTC.

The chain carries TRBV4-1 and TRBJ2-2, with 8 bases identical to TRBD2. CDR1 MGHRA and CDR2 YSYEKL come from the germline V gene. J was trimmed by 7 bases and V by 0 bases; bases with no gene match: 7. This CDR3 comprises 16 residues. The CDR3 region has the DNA TGCGCCAGCAGCCAAGAGCCGCGGGGGGTAGGCGGGGAGCTGTTTTTT. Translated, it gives CASSQEPRGVGGELFF.

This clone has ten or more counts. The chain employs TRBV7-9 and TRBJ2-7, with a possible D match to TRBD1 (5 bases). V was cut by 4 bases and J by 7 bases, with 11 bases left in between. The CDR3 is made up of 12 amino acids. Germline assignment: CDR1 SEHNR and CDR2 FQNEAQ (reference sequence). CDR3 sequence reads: CASSSVKGEQYF. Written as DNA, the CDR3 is TGTGCCAGCAGCTCAGTCAAGGGGGAGCAGTACTTC.

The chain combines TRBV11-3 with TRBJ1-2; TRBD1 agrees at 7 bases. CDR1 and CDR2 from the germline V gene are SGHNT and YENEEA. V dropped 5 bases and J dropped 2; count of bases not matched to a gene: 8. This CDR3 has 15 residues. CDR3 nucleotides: TGTGCCAGCAGCCCCCGACAGGGACCAAACTATGGCTACACCTTC. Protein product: CASSPRQGPNYGYTF.

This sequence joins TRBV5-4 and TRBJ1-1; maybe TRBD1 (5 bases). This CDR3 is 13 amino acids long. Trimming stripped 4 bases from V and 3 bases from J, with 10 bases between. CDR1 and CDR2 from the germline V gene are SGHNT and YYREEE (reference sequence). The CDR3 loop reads CASSQQAYTEAFF. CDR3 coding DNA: TGTGCCAGCAGCCAACAGGCTTACACTGAAGCTTTCTTT.

CDR3 DNA: TGTGCCAGCAGCAAAGGGACTAGCGGGGGGCCGGTAGATACGCAGTATTTT. Its translation: CASSKGTSGGPVDTQYF. J is TRBJ2-3 and V is TRBV3-1 (or the pseudogene TRBV3-2), with 15 nucleotides matching TRBD2. From germline, CDR1 is LGHDT and CDR2 YNNKEL (reference sequence). The trim removed 5 bases at V and 5 bases at J, leaving 8 bases unmatched. The CDR3 runs 17 residues.

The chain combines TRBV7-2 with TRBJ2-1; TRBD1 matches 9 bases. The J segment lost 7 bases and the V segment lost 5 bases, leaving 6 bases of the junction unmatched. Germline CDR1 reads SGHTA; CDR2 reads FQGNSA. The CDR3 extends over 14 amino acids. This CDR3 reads CASSPGTGFNEQFF. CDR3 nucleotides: TGTGCCAGCAGCCCAGGGACAGGGTTTAATGAGCAGTTCTTC.

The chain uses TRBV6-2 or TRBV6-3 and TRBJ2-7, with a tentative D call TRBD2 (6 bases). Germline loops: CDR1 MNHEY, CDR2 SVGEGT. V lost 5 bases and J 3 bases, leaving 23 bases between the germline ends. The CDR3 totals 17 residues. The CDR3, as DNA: TGTGCCAGCAGTCAAACCTCCGGGACTCTTCCTGGCTACGAGCAGTACTTC. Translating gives CASSQTSGTLPGYEQYF.

This chain's CDR3 is CASSLFHSGANVLTF. The CDR3 nucleotides are TGTGCCAGCAGCTTATTCCACTCTGGGGCCAACGTCCTGACTTTC. The rearrangement links TRBV7-3 to TRBJ2-6; D gene unclear. The V end lost 2 bases, the J end lost 0 bases, and 5 bases lay between the germline ends. This CDR3 contains 15 residues. Germline assignment: CDR1 SGHTA and CDR2 FQGTGA.